These T cell receptor beta chains were read from a single sample in a study of tumor and adjacent non-tumor tissue in lung cancer. From the multiplex PCR reads, TCRdb called clonotypes with MiXCR, one entry per CDR3 protein. The sample contains more than 90,000 distinct CDR3 sequences, about 70% of which appear only once. Sequencing used lung tumor tissue. The receptors shown here come from a man aged 55-75 years with non-small cell lung cancer. Each CDR3 is given with its conserved first and last residue. Fields, in order: CDR3 protein, CDR3 DNA, J gene, clone size, V gene, D gene. A D gene is named only where the DNA matches it firmly. Only part of the rows carry a size: once, few, many, or a class if the clone is expanded.

CDR3aa: CASLVLGQGSYEQYF; CDR3nt: TGTGCCAGCTTAGTCCTCGGACAGGGGAGCTACGAGCAGTACTTC; j_gene: TRBJ2-7; abundance: once; v_gene: TRBV11-2; d_gene: TRBD1
CDR3aa: CASTLGVPGANAGQLFF; CDR3nt: TGTGCCAGCACCTTAGGAGTGCCAGGGGCGAACGCCGGGCAGCTGTTTTTT; j_gene: TRBJ2-2; abundance: NA; v_gene: TRBV6-5; d_gene: NA
CDR3aa: CAISGRGKANYGYTF; CDR3nt: TGTGCCATCAGTGGGAGGGGAAAGGCAAACTACGGCTACACCTTC; j_gene: TRBJ1-2; abundance: NA; v_gene: TRBV10-3; d_gene: NA
CDR3aa: CASSSGLYGELFF; CDR3nt: TGTGCCAGCAGCTCCGGACTGTACGGGGAGCTGTTTTTT; j_gene: TRBJ2-2; abundance: medium-sized; v_gene: TRBV11-1; d_gene: NA
CDR3aa: CASSGETTTGELFF; CDR3nt: TGCGCGAGCAGTGGGGAGACTACCACCGGGGAGCTGTTTTTT; j_gene: TRBJ2-2; abundance: NA; v_gene: TRBV10-1; d_gene: NA
CDR3aa: CANTQETGPYVYTF; CDR3nt: TGCGCCAACACCCAGGAGACAGGGCCCTATGTCTACACCTTC; j_gene: TRBJ1-2; abundance: NA; v_gene: TRBV4-1; d_gene: TRBD1
CDR3aa: CASSAFTEEKQFF; CDR3nt: TGTGCCAGCAGTGCATTTACAGAGGAAAAGCAGTTCTTC; j_gene: TRBJ2-1; abundance: NA; v_gene: TRBV25-1; d_gene: NA
CDR3aa: CASSHPPSGGQTYEQYF; CDR3nt: TGCGCCAGCAGCCACCCACCCAGCGGGGGGCAAACCTACGAGCAATACTTC; j_gene: TRBJ2-7; abundance: NA; v_gene: TRBV4-1; d_gene: TRBD2
CDR3aa: CDSSQGVAGWAYEQYF; CDR3nt: TGTGACAGCAGTCAAGGAGTAGCGGGGTGGGCCTACGAGCAGTACTTC; j_gene: TRBJ2-7; abundance: NA; v_gene: TRBV4-2; d_gene: TRBD2
CDR3aa: CASNITGRGPYEQYF; CDR3nt: TGTGCCAGCAACATAACGGGCAGGGGGCCTTACGAGCAGTACTTC; j_gene: TRBJ2-7; abundance: NA; v_gene: TRBV11-1; d_gene: TRBD1
CDR3aa: CASSPGQNYEQYF; CDR3nt: TGTGCCAGCAGCCCGGGACAAAACTACGAGCAGTACTTC; j_gene: TRBJ2-7; abundance: NA; v_gene: TRBV11-2; d_gene: NA
CDR3aa: CASSYFWVITEAFF; CDR3nt: TGTGCCAGCAGTTACTTTTGGGTGATCACTGAAGCTTTCTTT; j_gene: TRBJ1-1; abundance: NA; v_gene: TRBV6-2/TRBV6-3; d_gene: NA
CDR3aa: CASSQRLGWQETQYF; CDR3nt: TGTGCCAGCAGTCAACGACTGGGTTGGCAAGAGACCCAGTACTTC; j_gene: TRBJ2-5; abundance: many; v_gene: TRBV6-5; d_gene: NA
CDR3aa: CAISVDSVGTGELFF; CDR3nt: TGTGCCATCAGTGTCGATAGCGTGGGCACCGGGGAGCTGTTTTTT; j_gene: TRBJ2-2; abundance: few; v_gene: TRBV10-3; d_gene: NA
CDR3aa: CASQGLASTGEMFF; CDR3nt: TGTGCTAGTCAGGGACTAGCGAGCACCGGGGAGATGTTTTTT; j_gene: TRBJ2-2; abundance: once; v_gene: TRBV6-2/TRBV6-3; d_gene: TRBD2
CDR3aa: CSARRLALETQYF; CDR3nt: TGCAGTGCTAGGCGACTAGCGTTAGAGACCCAGTACTTC; j_gene: TRBJ2-5; abundance: NA; v_gene: TRBV20-1; d_gene: TRBD2
CDR3aa: CASPWGNADTQYF; CDR3nt: TGTGCCAGCCCTTGGGGGAATGCAGATACGCAGTATTTT; j_gene: TRBJ2-3; abundance: NA; v_gene: TRBV11-1; d_gene: NA
CDR3aa: CASNSGPAEPGQSPYEQYF; CDR3nt: TGTGCCAGCAATTCGGGACCAGCCGAACCGGGACAGAGTCCCTACGAGCAGTACTTC; j_gene: TRBJ2-7; abundance: NA; v_gene: TRBV6-9; d_gene: TRBD1
CDR3aa: CASNPHLGIRDEQFF; CDR3nt: TGTGCCAGCAACCCGCACCTGGGGATCAGGGATGAGCAGTTCTTC; j_gene: TRBJ2-1; abundance: NA; v_gene: TRBV11-2; d_gene: NA
CDR3aa: CASRDGSPETQYF; CDR3nt: TGTGCCAGCAGGGACGGGAGTCCCGAGACCCAGTACTTC; j_gene: TRBJ2-5; abundance: many; v_gene: TRBV6-1; d_gene: NA
CDR3aa: CASSFDPGELFF; CDR3nt: TGTGCCAGCAGTTTTGATCCCGGGGAGCTGTTTTTT; j_gene: TRBJ2-2; abundance: many; v_gene: TRBV12-3/TRBV12-4; d_gene: NA
CDR3aa: CSVIRQGEQPQHF; CDR3nt: TGCAGTGTCATACGACAGGGTGAACAGCCCCAGCATTTT; j_gene: TRBJ1-5; abundance: NA; v_gene: TRBV20-1; d_gene: TRBD1
CDR3aa: CASSSARDEQFF; CDR3nt: TGTGCCAGCAGTTCCGCCAGGGATGAGCAGTTCTTC; j_gene: TRBJ2-1; abundance: NA; v_gene: TRBV11-2; d_gene: NA
CDR3aa: CASSSGPSGPKQFF; CDR3nt: TGTGCCAGCAGCTCCGGTCCGAGCGGGCCCAAGCAGTTCTTC; j_gene: TRBJ2-1; abundance: NA; v_gene: TRBV11-2; d_gene: NA
CDR3aa: CASSSSLSSGVYNEQFF; CDR3nt: TGTGCAAGCAGTTCCTCGTTGAGTAGCGGGGTGTACAATGAGCAGTTCTTC; j_gene: TRBJ2-1; abundance: NA; v_gene: TRBV12-3/TRBV12-4; d_gene: TRBD2
CDR3aa: CASRPLTSTYNEQFF; CDR3nt: TGCGCCAGCCGCCCCCTGACTAGTACCTACAATGAGCAGTTCTTC; j_gene: TRBJ2-1; abundance: NA; v_gene: TRBV5-1; d_gene: NA
CDR3aa: CASSPGQGAVEAQYF; CDR3nt: TGTGCCAGCAGTCCCGGACAGGGGGCGGTAGAGGCCCAGTACTTC; j_gene: TRBJ2-5; abundance: NA; v_gene: TRBV12-3/TRBV12-4; d_gene: TRBD1
CDR3aa: CANSQTGYLDTQYF; CDR3nt: TGTGCCAACAGTCAGACAGGTTATCTGGATACGCAGTATTTT; j_gene: TRBJ2-3; abundance: NA; v_gene: TRBV6-1; d_gene: NA
CDR3aa: CASSSGLPRSTEAFF; CDR3nt: TGCGCCAGCAGCTCAGGTCTCCCTAGGAGCACTGAAGCTTTCTTT; j_gene: TRBJ1-1; abundance: NA; v_gene: TRBV5-5; d_gene: NA
CDR3aa: CSVDRGGYTF; CDR3nt: TGCAGCGTAGACAGGGGTGGCTACACCTTC; j_gene: TRBJ1-2; abundance: medium-sized; v_gene: TRBV29-1; d_gene: TRBD1
CDR3aa: CARRYGDDQPQHF; CDR3nt: TGTGCCAGAAGATACGGAGACGATCAGCCCCAGCATTTT; j_gene: TRBJ1-5; abundance: NA; v_gene: TRBV6-2/TRBV6-3; d_gene: NA
CDR3aa: CASSYSTGMNTEAFF; CDR3nt: TGTGCCAGCAGTTACTCGACAGGGATGAACACTGAAGCTTTCTTT; j_gene: TRBJ1-1; abundance: many; v_gene: TRBV6-5; d_gene: TRBD1
CDR3aa: CASSLRSGQGWAFF; CDR3nt: TGTGCCAGCAGTTTAAGGAGCGGACAAGGGTGGGCTTTCTTT; j_gene: TRBJ1-1; abundance: NA; v_gene: TRBV28; d_gene: NA
CDR3aa: CASSFMSGSYNSPLHF; CDR3nt: TGTGCCAGTAGTTTTATGTCCGGCTCCTATAATTCACCCCTCCACTTT; j_gene: TRBJ1-6; abundance: NA; v_gene: TRBV6-5; d_gene: NA
CDR3aa: CVISESGTAAETFF; CDR3nt: TGTGTCATCAGTGAGTCGGGGACGGCTGCTGAAACTTTCTTT; j_gene: TRBJ1-1; abundance: NA; v_gene: TRBV10-3; d_gene: NA
CDR3aa: CASSFGGPKGNEQFF; CDR3nt: TGTGCCAGCAGCTTCGGGGGACCGAAGGGCAATGAGCAGTTCTTC; j_gene: TRBJ2-1; abundance: many; v_gene: TRBV28; d_gene: NA
CDR3aa: CTARIREAGELFF; CDR3nt: TGCACTGCTAGGATCAGGGAGGCCGGGGAGTTGTTTTTT; j_gene: TRBJ2-2; abundance: few; v_gene: TRBV20-1; d_gene: NA
CDR3aa: CASSTSGRARSTYEQFF; CDR3nt: TGTGCCAGCAGCACTAGCGGGAGGGCCCGATCTACTTATGAGCAGTTCTTC; j_gene: TRBJ2-1; abundance: NA; v_gene: TRBV11-2; d_gene: TRBD2
CDR3aa: CASSQTGLQQYF; CDR3nt: TGCGCTAGCAGCCAAACCGGGTTGCAGCAGTACTTC; j_gene: TRBJ2-7; abundance: NA; v_gene: TRBV4-3; d_gene: NA
CDR3aa: CASSLSGQGAYEQYF; CDR3nt: TGTGCCAGCAGCCTATCGGGACAGGGGGCCTACGAGCAGTACTTC; j_gene: TRBJ2-7; abundance: NA; v_gene: TRBV11-1; d_gene: TRBD1
CDR3aa: CACSSPSGSTNTQYF; CDR3nt: TGTGCCTGCAGTTCGCCTAGCGGGAGCACCAATACGCAGTATTTT; j_gene: TRBJ2-3; abundance: NA; v_gene: TRBV6-5; d_gene: TRBD2
CDR3aa: CVSSQGPGGKCNEQFF; CDR3nt: TGTGTCAGCAGCCAAGGGCCGGGGGGAAAGTGCAATGAGCAGTTCTTC; j_gene: TRBJ2-1; abundance: once; v_gene: TRBV4-2; d_gene: TRBD2
CDR3aa: CASSLNRGVRDEQYF; CDR3nt: TGTGCCAGCAGCTTAAACAGGGGGGTTCGTGACGAGCAGTACTTC; j_gene: TRBJ2-7; abundance: few; v_gene: TRBV11-1; d_gene: TRBD1
CDR3aa: CASKVRLNTEAFF; CDR3nt: TGCGCCAGCAAGGTCCGTCTGAACACTGAAGCTTTCTTT; j_gene: TRBJ1-1; abundance: medium-sized; v_gene: TRBV5-1; d_gene: NA
CDR3aa: CAWSVAVEDEKLFF; CDR3nt: TGTGCCTGGAGTGTTGCAGTGGAAGATGAAAAACTGTTTTTT; j_gene: TRBJ1-4; abundance: NA; v_gene: TRBV30; d_gene: NA
CDR3aa: CASSGTSSYSEQFF; CDR3nt: TGTGCCAGCAGTGGGACTAGCTCCTACAGTGAGCAGTTCTTC; j_gene: TRBJ2-1; abundance: NA; v_gene: TRBV25-1; d_gene: TRBD2
CDR3aa: CSVYAQCYSYNEQFF; CDR3nt: TGCAGCGTTTATGCACAGTGCTACTCCTACAATGAGCAGTTCTTC; j_gene: TRBJ2-1; abundance: NA; v_gene: TRBV29-1; d_gene: NA
CDR3aa: CSAHADIGHGQYF; CDR3nt: TGCAGTGCTCATGCGGACATAGGTCACGGGCAGTACTTC; j_gene: TRBJ2-7; abundance: NA; v_gene: TRBV20-1; d_gene: NA
CDR3aa: CTSSYPGQTIYVYTF; CDR3nt: TGTACCAGCAGTTATCCAGGACAGACAATCTATGTCTACACCTTC; j_gene: TRBJ1-2; abundance: NA; v_gene: TRBV6-6; d_gene: NA
CDR3aa: CASSPGTSVSGADVPTF; CDR3nt: TGTGCCAGCAGTCCTGGGACTTCCGTCTCTGGGGCCGACGTCCCGACTTTC; j_gene: TRBJ2-6; abundance: NA; v_gene: TRBV12-3/TRBV12-4; d_gene: NA
CDR3aa: CASNYGEDQPQHF; CDR3nt: TGTGCCAGCAATTACGGAGAGGATCAGCCCCAGCATTTT; j_gene: TRBJ1-5; abundance: NA; v_gene: TRBV6-2/TRBV6-3; d_gene: NA
CDR3aa: CASSLGQGGTGVHYGYTF; CDR3nt: TGTGCCAGCAGTTTGGGGCAAGGCGGGACAGGGGTGCACTATGGCTACACCTTC; j_gene: TRBJ1-2; abundance: once; v_gene: TRBV12-3/TRBV12-4; d_gene: TRBD1
CDR3aa: CASSLKYGVYEQYF; CDR3nt: TGCGCCAGCAGTTTAAAGTATGGGGTATACGAGCAGTACTTC; j_gene: TRBJ2-7; abundance: NA; v_gene: TRBV12-3/TRBV12-4; d_gene: NA
CDR3aa: CASSLDPAGNTEAFF; CDR3nt: TGTGCCAGCAGCTTAGATCCTGCGGGGAACACTGAAGCTTTCTTT; j_gene: TRBJ1-1; abundance: many; v_gene: TRBV11-2; d_gene: NA
CDR3aa: CASSHRAQCQGRAFF; CDR3nt: TGTGCCAGCAGCCACAGGGCCCAGTGTCAGGGACGGGCTTTCTTT; j_gene: TRBJ1-1; abundance: NA; v_gene: TRBV6-5; d_gene: NA
CDR3aa: CSVQQGKGEGPQHF; CDR3nt: TGCAGCGTTCAACAGGGTAAGGGGGAAGGACCCCAGCATTTT; j_gene: TRBJ1-5; abundance: many; v_gene: TRBV29-1; d_gene: NA
CDR3aa: CASSIGAETGELFF; CDR3nt: TGTGCCAGCAGTATAGGGGCCGAGACCGGGGAGCTGTTTTTT; j_gene: TRBJ2-2; abundance: many; v_gene: TRBV12-3/TRBV12-4; d_gene: NA
CDR3aa: CASRSNPPQYEQYF; CDR3nt: TGTGCCAGCCGTTCTAACCCGCCCCAATACGAGCAGTACTTC; j_gene: TRBJ2-7; abundance: many; v_gene: TRBV6-2/TRBV6-3; d_gene: NA
CDR3aa: CASSYSPGPPYEEQYF; CDR3nt: TGTGCCAGCAGTTACTCCCCAGGACCTCCCTACGAGGAGCAGTACTTC; j_gene: TRBJ2-7; abundance: many; v_gene: TRBV6-6; d_gene: NA
CDR3aa: CASSTRQPGGQYF; CDR3nt: TGTGCCAGCAGTACCCGACAGCCGGGAGGGCAGTACTTC; j_gene: TRBJ2-7; abundance: NA; v_gene: TRBV6-5; d_gene: TRBD2